Detailed here is one T cell receptor (beta chain). Sequencing used immunoSEQ multiplex PCR; TCRdb keeps in-frame clones, though not all of them. The table has 200,000 to 300,000 clones, about 82% seen once; the top ten hold about 5.4%. The data were taken from a study of blood T cell repertoires in COVID-19. Across the study: COVID-19 samples from acute and convalescent phases originated in the United States, Italy and Spain. In each case, the material was cDNA or gDNA derived from T cells, B-cell-depleted T cells, or PBMCs.

The CDR3 contains 11 residues. Germline V CDR1 and CDR2: DFQATT, SNEGSKA (reference sequence). With V trimmed by 6 bases and J by 5 bases, 4 bases remained unmatched. Patients from Seattle were sampled longitudinally, starting during active infection. The rearrangement uses TRBV20-1 and TRBJ2-7; the match to TRBD1 covers 7 bases. Input material: peripheral blood. The TCR sequence derives from a woman older than 75 with COVID-19, enrolled during active disease. The DNA of the CDR3 is TGCAGTGCCGCAGACAGGGACGAGCAGTACTTC. Amino acids: CSAADRDEQYF.